This TCR beta chain was identified in a study of T cell changes during pregnancy in multiple sclerosis. Sequenced by immunoSEQ multiplex PCR; TCRdb stores in-frame clones only, minus some. Among approximately 89,000 clones listed, approximately 94% were seen once. Specimen: peripheral blood, collected in the third trimester of pregnancy. The receptor was isolated from a female donor with multiple sclerosis, enrolled in a pregnancy study.

This chain's CDR3 is CASSPAGGVYEQYF. DNA for the CDR3: TGTGCCAGCTCACCGGCGGGAGGGGTCTACGAGCAGTACTTC. The rearrangement links TRBV18 to TRBJ2-7, with 9 bases fitting TRBD2. Germline CDR1 reads KGHSH; CDR2 reads LQKENI. V gave up 3 bases and J gave up 3 bases; unmatched junction bases: 3. This CDR3 contains 14 residues.